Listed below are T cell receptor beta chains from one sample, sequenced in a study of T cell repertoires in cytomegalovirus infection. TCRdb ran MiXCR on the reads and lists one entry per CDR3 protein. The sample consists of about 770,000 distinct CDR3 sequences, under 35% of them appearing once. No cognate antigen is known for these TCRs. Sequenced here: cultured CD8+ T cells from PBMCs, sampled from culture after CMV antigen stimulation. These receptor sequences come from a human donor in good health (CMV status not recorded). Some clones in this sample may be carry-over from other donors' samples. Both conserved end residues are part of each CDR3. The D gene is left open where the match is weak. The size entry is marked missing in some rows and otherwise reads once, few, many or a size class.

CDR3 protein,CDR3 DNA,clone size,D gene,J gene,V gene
CASSPLAGGPETQYF,TGTGCCAGCAGCCCTCTGGCGGGGGGGCCTGAGACCCAGTACTTC,many,TRBD2,TRBJ2-5,TRBV7-8
CASLAVSPEQFF,TGTGCCAGCCTGGCCGTGTCGCCTGAGCAGTTCTTC,few,NA,TRBJ2-1,TRBV7-9
CASSRYRTRIGSDGYTF,TGTGCCAGCAGCCGATACCGGACGCGGATCGGATCCGATGGCTACACCTTC,few,NA,TRBJ1-2,TRBV6-5
CASSFLGAVYEKLFF,TGTGCCAGCAGTTTTCTGGGGGCAGTATATGAAAAACTGTTTTTT,few,NA,TRBJ1-4,TRBV12-3/TRBV12-4
CASTAGQPVFF,TGTGCCAGTACCGCGGGACAGCCGGTGTTTTTT,NA,TRBD1,TRBJ1-4,TRBV19
CASSLGEQGRTEAFF,TGTGCCAGCAGCTTAGGGGAGCAGGGGCGCACTGAAGCTTTCTTT,NA,NA,TRBJ1-1,TRBV7-6
CSARLAGTDTQYF,TGCAGTGCTAGGCTAGCGGGTACAGATACGCAGTATTTT,NA,TRBD2,TRBJ2-3,TRBV20-1
CASSLATSGGTEQFF,TGTGCCAGCAGCTTAGCGACTAGCGGGGGTACTGAGCAGTTCTTC,many,TRBD2,TRBJ2-1,TRBV7-2
CASSLEGAGEQFF,TGTGCCAGCAGCCTCGAGGGGGCCGGTGAGCAGTTCTTC,NA,TRBD1,TRBJ2-1,TRBV9
CASSSTGTGHYNEQFF,TGTGCCAGCAGCTCAACCGGGACAGGCCACTACAATGAGCAGTTCTTC,many,TRBD1,TRBJ2-1,TRBV7-8
CASSLNQMNTEAFF,TGTGCCAGCAGCTTAAATCAGATGAACACTGAAGCTTTCTTT,many,NA,TRBJ1-1,TRBV7-6
CASSYSIASAGYTF,TGTGCCAGCAGTTACTCCATAGCCAGTGCTGGCTACACCTTC,NA,NA,TRBJ1-2,TRBV6-8
CAISEEGQGNTGELFF,TGTGCCATCAGTGAGGAGGGACAGGGAAACACCGGGGAGCTGTTTTTT,few,TRBD1,TRBJ2-2,TRBV10-3
CASSLGRPIYGYTF,TGTGCCAGCAGTTTAGGGCGACCTATCTATGGCTACACCTTC,NA,NA,TRBJ1-2,TRBV27
CASSLGTVGTDYGYTF,TGTGCCAGCAGCTTAGGAACCGTTGGGACAGATTATGGCTACACCTTC,NA,TRBD1,TRBJ1-2,TRBV7-9
CASYYEGAGGNQPQHF,TGTGCCAGCTACTACGAGGGGGCTGGCGGCAATCAGCCCCAGCATTTT,few,TRBD1,TRBJ1-5,TRBV12-3/TRBV12-4
CASSPSGTLNTEAFF,TGCGCCAGCAGCCCTTCCGGGACTCTGAACACTGAAGCTTTCTTT,NA,NA,TRBJ1-1,TRBV4-1
CASSLIGSGSYNEQFF,TGTGCCAGCAGCTTAATAGGTTCGGGCTCCTACAATGAGCAGTTCTTC,many,NA,TRBJ2-1,TRBV7-2
CASERRAGELFF,TGTGCCAGCGAACGGAGGGCCGGGGAGCTGTTTTTT,NA,NA,TRBJ2-2,TRBV5-3
CASSLAGDRHF,TGTGCCAGCAGCTTAGCAGGGGATCGGCATTTT,NA,NA,TRBJ1-5,TRBV7-9
CATSMGQVTDTQYF,TGTGCCACCAGCATGGGACAGGTAACAGATACGCAGTATTTT,NA,TRBD1,TRBJ2-3,TRBV15
CASSITSGGALNEQFF,TGTGCCAGTAGTATAACTAGCGGGGGAGCACTCAATGAGCAGTTCTTC,NA,TRBD2,TRBJ2-1,TRBV19
CASSSRSGTVGELFF,TGTGCCAGCAGCTCAAGGTCCGGGACAGTCGGGGAGCTGTTTTTT,few,TRBD1,TRBJ2-2,TRBV7-6
CASSHSVTYGYTF,TGTGCCAGCAGCCACTCAGTGACCTATGGCTACACCTTC,NA,NA,TRBJ1-2,TRBV27
CASSPSLGSNYEQYF,TGTGCCAGCAGCCCCTCTCTGGGGTCAAATTACGAGCAGTACTTC,NA,NA,TRBJ2-7,TRBV5-3
CAISALGQPGNTIYF,TGTGCCATCAGTGCCCTTGGACAGCCTGGAAACACCATATATTTT,few,NA,TRBJ1-3,TRBV10-3
CASGRQTTNEKLFF,TGTGCCAGCGGGAGACAGACAACTAATGAAAAACTGTTTTTT,NA,NA,TRBJ1-4,TRBV6-1
CASSVEDPPDTQYF,TGTGCCAGCAGCGTAGAAGACCCACCGGATACGCAGTATTTT,few,NA,TRBJ2-3,TRBV9
CASRPSGGPGSYNEQFF,TGTGCCAGCAGACCCTCGGGGGGCCCGGGCTCCTACAATGAGCAGTTCTTC,few,NA,TRBJ2-1,TRBV6-2/TRBV6-3